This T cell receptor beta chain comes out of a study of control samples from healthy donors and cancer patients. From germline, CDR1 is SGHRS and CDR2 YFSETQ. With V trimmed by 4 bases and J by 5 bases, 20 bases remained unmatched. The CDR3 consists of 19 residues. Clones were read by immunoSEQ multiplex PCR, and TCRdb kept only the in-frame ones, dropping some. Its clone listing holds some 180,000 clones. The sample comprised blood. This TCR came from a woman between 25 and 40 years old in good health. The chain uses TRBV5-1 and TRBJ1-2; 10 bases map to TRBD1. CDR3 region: CASSPFTRDRGVSGYGYTF. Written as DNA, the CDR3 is TGCGCCAGCAGCCCATTTACCCGGGACAGGGGTGTTTCCGGGTATGGCTACACCTTC.